This T cell receptor beta chain was obtained from a study of T cell changes during pregnancy in multiple sclerosis. TCRdb keeps only in-frame clones here, not all; method: immunoSEQ multiplex PCR. The sample has around 58,000 clones; 90% to 95% are singletons. Sequenced here: peripheral blood, sampled before pregnancy. The source is a female donor with multiple sclerosis, enrolled in a pregnancy study.

The CDR3 loop reads CASSYGGTSDTQYF. The CDR3 DNA reads as TGCGCCAGCAGCTACGGGGGGACCTCAGATACGCAGTATTTT. The chain has TRBV5-1 and TRBJ2-3, with 7 bases aligning to TRBD2. The CDR3 is 14 amino acids. Trimming removed 3 bases from V and 4 bases from J; junction bases left unmatched: 5. The germline CDR1 and CDR2 sequences are SGHRS and YFSETQ.